This T cell receptor beta chain was profiled in a study of T cell changes during pregnancy in multiple sclerosis. Between the trimmed V and J ends, which lost 3 bases and 3 bases, there was a span of 15 bases. The CDR3 sequence is 15 residues long. Germline V lookup: CDR1 SGHRS, CDR2 YFSETQ. Here immunoSEQ multiplex PCR was the method, and the copy in TCRdb shows in-frame clones only, minus some. The sample lists about 67,000 clones, approximately 90% occurring once. The sample consisted of peripheral blood, taken in the first trimester of pregnancy. The receptor was isolated from a female donor in good health, enrolled as a control in a pregnancy study. This chain joins TRBV5-1 and TRBJ2-5; TRBD1 is a possible D gene (5 bases). This chain's CDR3 is CASSSNLVREETQYF. Written as DNA, the CDR3 is TGCGCCAGCAGCTCCAATCTTGTCAGGGAAGAGACCCAGTACTTC.